This T cell receptor (beta chain) was sequenced in a study of shared clonotypes between healthy human individuals. The data were produced by immunoSEQ multiplex PCR, yet TCRdb's version contains in-frame clones alone and is incomplete. The profile shows about 1 million clones, roughly 80% of them singletons. CDR1 and CDR2 (germline): MNHEY, SVGAGI. J gave up 1 base and V 5 bases, and 3 bases lay outside the gene matches. This CDR3 is 14 amino acids long. A remark on this clone: Its specificity is unknown.

Regarding the study as a whole: When naive CD4 clonotypes were compared across a few donors, about 5% were shared. Rarefaction revealed incomplete sorted-subset sequencing despite large depth.

This TCR came from a man between 18 and 35 years old in good health. Sample: memory CD4+ T cells sorted from blood. Subset given: CD45RA-negative fraction. The chain uses TRBV6-5 and TRBJ1-1, with 8 bases that match TRBD1. The CDR3 nucleotides are TGTGCCAGCAGTAAAACAGGGGGGAACACTGAAGCTTTCTTT. It encodes CASSKTGGNTEAFF.